This entry concerns a single T cell receptor beta chain. The same CDR3 arises from other DNA sequences in this sample as well. The sample belongs to a study of cytomegalovirus exposure and HLA in healthy donors. Overall study: Early released data comprised 80 million to 90 million unique TCRs from HLA-typed donors.

Primers included in the PCR were 60 Vbeta and 13 Jbeta primers. Produced via immunoSEQ multiplex PCR; TCRdb's table is partial and in-frame only. The table records 150,000 to 200,000 clones, approximately 70% of them present only once. The germline V gene has CDR1 ENHRY and CDR2 SYGVKD. This CDR3 is 12 amino acids long. The ends were cut back, 4 bases at V and 0 bases at J, with 4 bases in the middle. The J gene is TRBJ2-7, the V gene TRBV10-3, with unresolved D. The receptor was isolated from a woman younger than 35 in good health and CMV-seropositive. The specimen was PBMCs. The CDR3: CAISASSYEQYF. The CDR3 coding sequence is TGTGCCATCAGTGCCAGCTCCTACGAGCAGTACTTC.